In this sample, the clone carrying this T cell receptor beta chain turned up once. V dropped 5 bases and J dropped 2 bases, with 16 bases sitting between them. CDR1 is MNHEY, CDR2 SVGAGI, per germline. This CDR3 contains 15 residues. The data derive from a study of blood T cell repertoires in COVID-19. The wider study: Samples representing acute and convalescent COVID-19 were sourced from the United States, Italy and Spain. From T cells, B-cell-depleted T cells, or PBMCs came the material, which was cDNA or gDNA.

Authors' methods: Reference gene primer amplification gave estimated nucleated cell counts. Repertoires were generated with immunoSEQ multiplex PCR, while TCRdb's copy carries only in-frame clones and drops some. That table furnishes V, J and clone size, whereas the DNA furnished D and trimming. The table shows around 400,000 clones, with approximately 88% occurring only once. The specimen was peripheral blood. The chain links TRBV6-5 to TRBJ2-7; perhaps TRBD1 as D (6 bases). The sequence came from a middle-aged man with acute or convalescent COVID-19. This CDR3 is CASSQPGTLTYEQYF. CDR3 DNA: TGTGCCAGCAGTCAACCCGGGACACTCACCTACGAGCAGTACTTC.